The 22 T cell receptor beta chains below come from one sample, sequenced in a study of regulatory T cells in long-lasting Graves disease. Time point: newly diagnosed GD, antithyroid drugs for less than 3 months. Generation of the TCR library employed RNA extracted from PBMCs. Arm-PCR of CDR3 regions and iRepertoire HTBI primers were used to build TCR beta libraries. TCRdb redid the calling of the multiplex PCR reads with MiXCR, one entry per CDR3 protein. This sample has roughly 420,000 distinct CDR3 sequences, with about a sixth found just once. The same sample was also used in a study of T cells in Graves' hyperthyroidism and ophthalmopathy.

The sample was peripheral blood mononuclear cells (PBMCs), taken at new diagnosis, from a patient treated with antithyroid drugs. Source of these receptors: a woman in her 30s with Graves disease.

The chain is built from TRBV27 and TRBJ2-2; D unclear. CDR1 MNHEY and CDR2 SMNVEV come from the germline V gene (reference sequence). There are 12 residues in the CDR3. V shed 6 bases and J shed 8 bases, with 10 bases lying between them. CDR3 nucleotides: TGTGCCAGCAGACAGTTACAGGGGGAGCTGTTTTTT. This codes for CASRQLQGELFF.

The table lists this clonotype with many counts. V usage is TRBV6-5 and J usage is TRBJ2-1; 10 nucleotides align to TRBD2. Trimming cost V 2 bases and J 0 bases; bases outside gene matches: 7. From germline, CDR1 is MNHEY and CDR2 SVGAGI. CDR3 length equals 18 residues. The CDR3 here is CASSYMVAGGVSYNEQFF. The CDR3 coding sequence is TGTGCCAGCAGTTACATGGTAGCGGGAGGTGTCTCCTACAATGAGCAGTTCTTC.

V gene TRBV6-4 combines with J gene TRBJ2-1; no clear D. CDR1 and CDR2 from the germline V gene are MRHNA and SNTAGT. The CDR3 has 16 amino acids. V was clipped by 5 bases and J by 7 bases, with 21 bases between them. CDR3 sequence reads: CASSPGTLGLSNEQFF. The DNA of the CDR3 is TGTGCCAGCAGTCCCGGTACCTTGGGGTTATCGAATGAGCAGTTCTTC.

The J gene is TRBJ1-5, the V gene TRBV6-5; D is perhaps TRBD1 (5 bases). V lost 0 bases and J 7 bases, leaving 13 bases between the germline ends. Germline V gene lookup returns CDR1 MNHEY and CDR2 SVGAGI. This CDR3 comprises 15 residues. CDR3 amino acids: CASSYSIGGEQPQHF. The CDR3 DNA reads as TGTGCCAGCAGTTACTCGATTGGAGGGGAGCAGCCCCAGCATTTT.

This clonotype was recorded a few times. This chain joins TRBV6-2 or TRBV6-3 and TRBJ2-3, with a possible D match to TRBD2 (6 bases). The CDR3 contains 15 residues. Germline CDR1 reads MNHEY; CDR2 reads SVGEGT. V gave up 5 bases and J gave up 2 bases, with 14 bases separating them. The CDR3 loop is CASSPSRDFTDTQYF. The CDR3 nucleotides read TGTGCCAGCAGTCCCTCCCGGGACTTCACAGATACGCAGTATTTT.

This clonotype was recorded many times. The chain combines TRBV3-1 with TRBJ2-1; tentatively, D is TRBD2 (6 bases). Trimming took 4 bases from V and 5 from J, leaving 15 bases between them. This CDR3 comprises 15 residues. In germline, CDR1 is LGHDT, CDR2 YNNKEL (reference sequence). The DNA for the CDR3 is TGTGCCAGCAGCCTCCGGGACCGACTAGACAATGAGCAGTTCTTC. It specifies CASSLRDRLDNEQFF.

The chain is built from TRBV7-2 and TRBJ1-5, with D unclear. The CDR3 consists of 16 residues. Per the germline V gene, CDR1 is SGHTA and CDR2 is FQGNSA. Trimming stripped 1 base from V and 0 bases from J, with 10 bases between. CDR3 sequence reads: CASSLGVSGSNQPQHF. The CDR3 DNA is TGTGCCAGCAGCTTAGGGGTGAGCGGTAGCAATCAGCCCCAGCATTTT.

This clonotype was counted ten times or more. V is TRBV5-4 and J is TRBJ2-2, with TRBD1 matching 7 bases. The CDR3 sequence is 15 residues long. Germline trimming cut 0 bases from V and 4 bases from J; bases unmatched to any gene: 3. The germline gives CDR1 SGHNT, CDR2 YYREEE (reference sequence). CDR3 loop: CASSLDRGSTGELFF. In nucleotides, the CDR3 is TGTGCCAGCAGCTTGGACAGGGGTAGCACCGGGGAGCTGTTTTTT.

This clonotype was found many times. The V call is TRBV27, the J call TRBJ2-1; 11 nucleotides line up with TRBD2. The CDR3 has 17 amino acids. Germline CDR1 and CDR2: MNHEY and SMNVEV (reference sequence). The J segment lost 1 base and the V segment lost 7 bases, leaving 9 bases of the junction unmatched. CDR3 bases: TGTGCCAGCACAACACGAGGACTAGCGGGTTCCTACAATGAGCAGTTCTTC. Residues: CASTTRGLAGSYNEQFF.

Notes on this clonotype: A much larger clone is a single base away; this may be a read error. The CDR3 sequence: CASTGQAGGYNEQYF. The CDR3 bases are TGTGCCAGCACCGGCCAGGCGGGAGGCTACAATGAGCAGTACTTC. This chain links TRBV28 with TRBJ2-7; 8 bases are shared with TRBD2. The CDR3 length is 15 residues. J lost 7 bases, V lost 7 bases, and 15 bases had no gene match. Germline V gene lookup returns CDR1 MDHEN and CDR2 SYDVKM.

This clonotype was counted many times. The V gene is TRBV12-3 or TRBV12-4, the J gene TRBJ2-1; 9 positions match TRBD2. V shed 6 bases and J 8 bases; nucleotides not matched to a gene: 17. The CDR3 runs to 17 residues. The CDR3 DNA reads as TGTGCCAGCAGGCCTCGGGCGGGAGGGCCGGCCACAGATGAGCAGTTCTTC. Protein sequence: CASRPRAGGPATDEQFF.

This clonotype was picked up a small number of times. The V call is TRBV5-1, the J call TRBJ2-5, with D possibly matching TRBD1 (6 bases). Trimming left V 4 bases short and J 2 bases short, with 12 bases between. CDR3 length equals 14 residues. Germline V lookup: CDR1 SGHRS, CDR2 YFSETQ. CDR3 nucleotide sequence: TGCGCCAGCAGCGTCGGGACAACTCAAGAGACCCAGTACTTC. Amino acids: CASSVGTTQETQYF.

This clonotype was counted ten times or more. Compared with germline, one end of the junction differs, possibly owing to a read error. V usage is TRBV3-1 and J usage is TRBJ2-7, with no clear D. The germline gives CDR1 LGHDT, CDR2 YNNKEL (reference sequence). The CDR3 extends over 13 amino acids. The CDR3 DNA is TGTGCCAGCAGCCAAGGTGGCGGTTACGGGCAGTACTTC. Translated, it gives CASSQGGGYGQYF.

J is TRBJ2-4 and V is TRBV12-3 or TRBV12-4, with D tentatively TRBD2 (5 bases). The CDR3 sequence is 13 residues long. The V end was cut by 7 bases, the J end by 7 bases, with 14 bases between. The CDR3 DNA sequence: TGTGCCAGCACCCTCGGACTGAGGAACATTCAGTACTTC. It encodes CASTLGLRNIQYF.

This clonotype occurred a few times. The chain couples TRBV27 to TRBJ1-6; 7 nucleotides line up with TRBD1. Germline V gives CDR1 MNHEY, CDR2 SMNVEV (reference sequence). CDR3 length equals 17 residues. The ends lost 4 bases at V and 3 bases at J; junction bases unmatched: 9. In DNA form, the CDR3 reads TGTGCCAGCAGTTCCAGGGTAGGGGGCGTCTATAATTCACCCCTCCACTTT. This encodes CASSSRVGGVYNSPLHF.

A word on this clonotype: This may come from a read error, since a much larger clone is one base off. CDR3 bases: TGCGCCAGCAGCCAAGGGAATTCAGACAGGACCCAGCATTTT. It yields the protein CASSQGNSDRTQHF. V is TRBV4-1 and J is TRBJ1-5, with D perhaps TRBD1 (6 bases). Trimming pared 1 base from V and 11 bases from J, leaving 15 bases between. There are 14 residues in the CDR3. The germline V gene encodes CDR1 MGHRA and CDR2 YSYEKL.

This clonotype showed up just a few times. The missing conserved phenylalanine or tryptophan at the end of this CDR3 makes a read error likely. The V and J genes are TRBV20-1 and TRBJ2-7; perhaps TRBD2 as D (5 bases). Germline-derived CDR1 and CDR2 are DFQATT and SNEGSKA (reference sequence). This CDR3 is 14 amino acids long. Trimming shortened V by 4 bases and J by 0 bases, and 13 bases separated the two germline ends. CDR3 amino acids: CSAMRASASYEQYS. The CDR3 bases are TGCAGTGCTATGAGGGCGTCAGCCTCCTACGAGCAGTACTCC.

This clonotype has ten or more counts. The chain couples TRBV12-3 or TRBV12-4 to TRBJ2-5; 13 bases agree with TRBD2. V shed 5 bases, J shed 5 bases, and the junction held 8 bases outside the gene matches. The CDR3 totals 16 residues. CDR3 in amino acids: CASSSGLAGEGETQYF. The CDR3 nucleotides read TGTGCCAGCAGTAGCGGACTAGCGGGAGAAGGGGAGACCCAGTACTTC.

This clonotype was recorded many times. This chain connects TRBV28 to TRBJ2-1, with 12 bases identical to TRBD2. The V gene's germline CDR1 is MDHEN and CDR2 SYDVKM. The CDR3 extends over 16 amino acids. The junction had 4 bases not matched to a gene; V was cut back by 4 bases and J by 3 bases. This CDR3 reads CASSSRLAGDYNEQFF. The CDR3 nucleotides read TGTGCCAGCAGTTCGAGACTAGCGGGGGACTACAATGAGCAGTTCTTC.

The chain is built from TRBV9 and TRBJ2-5; D remains unclear. The CDR3 sequence is 14 residues long. V gave up 3 bases and J gave up 2 bases, with 11 bases separating them. Germline V gene sequence: CDR1 SGDLS, CDR2 YYNGEE. The CDR3 DNA sequence: TGTGCCAGCAGCGATGTGGACGGGCAAGAGACCCAGTACTTC. This gives the protein CASSDVDGQETQYF.

This clonotype has at least ten counts. The rearrangement links TRBV27 to TRBJ2-2, with D uncertain. V gave up 6 bases and J gave up 6 bases, with 8 bases separating them. CDR3 length: 12 amino acids. Germline V gives CDR1 MNHEY, CDR2 SMNVEV (reference sequence). The CDR3 here is CASRTLPGELFF. The CDR3 coding sequence is TGTGCCAGCAGGACCTTGCCCGGGGAGCTGTTTTTT.

This clonotype was counted ten times or more. The chain combines TRBV10-3 with TRBJ2-3, with 8 bases identical to TRBD2. The ends lost 10 bases at V and 5 bases at J; junction bases unmatched: 11. The length of the CDR3 is 14 residues. CDR1 ENHRY and CDR2 SYGVKD come from the germline V gene. This CDR3 reads CATNRERELDTQYF. The CDR3 bases are TGTGCCACCAACCGCGAGCGGGAGCTAGATACGCAGTATTTT.